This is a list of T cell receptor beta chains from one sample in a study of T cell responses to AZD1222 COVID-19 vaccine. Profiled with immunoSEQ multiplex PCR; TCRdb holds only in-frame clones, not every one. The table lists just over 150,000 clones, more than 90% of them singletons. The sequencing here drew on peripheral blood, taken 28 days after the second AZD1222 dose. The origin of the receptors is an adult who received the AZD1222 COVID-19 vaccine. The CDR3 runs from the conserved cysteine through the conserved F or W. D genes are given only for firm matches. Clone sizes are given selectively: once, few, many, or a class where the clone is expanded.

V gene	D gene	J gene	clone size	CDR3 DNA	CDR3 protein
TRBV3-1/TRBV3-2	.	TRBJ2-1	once	TGTGCCAGCAGCCCCAGACGGGAGAATGAGCAGTTCTTC	CASSPRRENEQFF
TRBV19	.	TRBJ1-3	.	TGTGCCAGTAGTTGGGCCAGCTCTGGAAACACCATATATTTT	CASSWASSGNTIYF
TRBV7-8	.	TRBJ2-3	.	TGTGCCAGCAGCTTTTCGGGAACCGGTACGCAGTATTTT	CASSFSGTGTQYF
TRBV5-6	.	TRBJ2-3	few	TGTGCCAGCAGCTTGGGCTCCCTAAGAACCACAGATACGCAGTATTTT	CASSLGSLRTTDTQYF
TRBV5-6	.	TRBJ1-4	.	TGTGCCAGCAGTCGGCTCCCCGCAACTAATGAAAAACTGTTTTTT	CASSRLPATNEKLFF
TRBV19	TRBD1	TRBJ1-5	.	TGTGCCAGTTCCGGACAGGTCCGTTTGCCCCAGCATTTT	CASSGQVRLPQHF
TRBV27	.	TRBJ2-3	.	TGTGCCAGCAGTTTCCCCAGAAGTGGCACAGATACGCAGTATTTT	CASSFPRSGTDTQYF
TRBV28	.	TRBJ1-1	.	TGTGCCAGCGCGATCAGGACGGGGGAGGACACTGAAGCTTTCTTT	CASAIRTGEDTEAFF
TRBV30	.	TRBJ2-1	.	TGTGCCTGGAGTGCCCGGACACCTCCAAATGAGCAGTTCTTC	CAWSARTPPNEQFF
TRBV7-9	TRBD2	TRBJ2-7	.	TGTGCCAGCAGCTCCGGGACTAGCGTTACCTACGAGCAGTACTTC	CASSSGTSVTYEQYF
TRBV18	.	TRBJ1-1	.	TGTGCCAGCTCACCAGGCGTTCTGAACACTGAAGCTTTCTTT	CASSPGVLNTEAFF
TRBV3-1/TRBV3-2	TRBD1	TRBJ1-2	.	TGTGCCAGCAGCCAAGGAGCACAGGGGGCGGAGGGCTACACCTTC	CASSQGAQGAEGYTF
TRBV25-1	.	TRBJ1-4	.	TGTGCCAGCAGTGAGGGGGGGCTCCGATACGAAAAACTGTTTTTT	CASSEGGLRYEKLFF
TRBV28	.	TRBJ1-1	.	TGTGCCAGCAGTTTAGTTAGGGGTCCCACTGAAGCTTTCTTT	CASSLVRGPTEAFF
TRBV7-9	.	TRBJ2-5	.	TGTGCCAGCAGCCTAGGGGCCGGGAGAGGTAGCCAAGAGACCCAGTACTTC	CASSLGAGRGSQETQYF
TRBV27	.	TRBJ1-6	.	TGTGCCAGCAGTTTGGGGATTAATTCACCCCTCCACTTT	CASSLGINSPLHF
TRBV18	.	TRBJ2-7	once	TGTGCCAGCTCACTTACCGTGGGCATAGTGGACGAGCAGTACTTC	CASSLTVGIVDEQYF
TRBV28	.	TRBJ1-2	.	TGTGCCAGCAGGTCCGGGCCAATCTCCTATGGCTACACCTTC	CASRSGPISYGYTF
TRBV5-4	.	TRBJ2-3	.	TGTGCCAGCAGCTCCAAATCGGCCTCTCGCGATACGCAGTATTTT	CASSSKSASRDTQYF
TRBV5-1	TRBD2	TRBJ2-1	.	TGCGCCAGCACCCCGACTAGCCAAAATGAGCAGTTCTTC	CASTPTSQNEQFF
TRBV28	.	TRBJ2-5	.	TGTGCCAGCACCCTTTGGGGGAGAGAGACCCAGTACTTC	CASTLWGRETQYF
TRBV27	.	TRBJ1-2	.	TGTGCCAGCAGTTTACGACGGAACTATGGCTACACCTTC	CASSLRRNYGYTF
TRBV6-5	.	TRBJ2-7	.	TGTGCCAGCAGCTCGGGACGATTCTACGAGCAGTACTTC	CASSSGRFYEQYF
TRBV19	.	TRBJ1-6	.	TGTGCCAGTAGTGTCCGGGATTATAATTCACCCCTCCACTTT	CASSVRDYNSPLHF
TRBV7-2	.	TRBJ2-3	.	TGTGCCAGCAGCTTAGCACCCGCACTGGCGGGGCTCACAGATACGCAGTATTTT	CASSLAPALAGLTDTQYF
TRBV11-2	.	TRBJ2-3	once	TGTGCCAGCAGCTTCGGCGGATACACAGATACGCAGTATTTT	CASSFGGYTDTQYF
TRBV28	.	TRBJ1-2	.	TGTGCCAGCAGTTCTAATCCGCGGGGCTACACCTTC	CASSSNPRGYTF
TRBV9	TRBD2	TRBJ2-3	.	TGTGCCAGCAGCGTAGATCTAGCGGGGATCACAGATACGCAGTATTTT	CASSVDLAGITDTQYF
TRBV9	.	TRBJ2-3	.	TGTGCCAGCAGCCCCAGGACCAGCACAGATACGCAGTATTTT	CASSPRTSTDTQYF
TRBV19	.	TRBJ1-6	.	TGTGCCAGTAGTATCAGTACAGGCGAAAATTCACCCCTCCACTTT	CASSISTGENSPLHF
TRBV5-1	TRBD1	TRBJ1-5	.	TGCGCCAGAGTCCGGGACAGGGGGCTCAATCAGCCCCAGCATTTT	CARVRDRGLNQPQHF
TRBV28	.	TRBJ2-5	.	TGTGCCAGCAGTCTACAGGGTCCAGAGACCCAGTACTTC	CASSLQGPETQYF
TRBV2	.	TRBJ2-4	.	TGTGCCAGCGGACAGAATCGGGACATTCAGTACTTC	CASGQNRDIQYF
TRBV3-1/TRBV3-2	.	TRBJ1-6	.	TGTGCCAGCAGCCAATCTGGGAGTCTTCGTTCACCCCTCCACTTT	CASSQSGSLRSPLHF
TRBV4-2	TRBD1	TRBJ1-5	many	TGTGCCAGCAGCCGGGACAGTTTACAGCCCCAGCATTTT	CASSRDSLQPQHF
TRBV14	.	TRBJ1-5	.	TGTGCCAGCAGCCAATCCCGGAATCAGCCCCAGCATTTT	CASSQSRNQPQHF
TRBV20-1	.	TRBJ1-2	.	TGCAGTGCTAGTCACCGGGATAACTATGGCTACACCTTC	CSASHRDNYGYTF
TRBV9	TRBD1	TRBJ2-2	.	TGTGCCAGCAGCGTAGGGACAGGGGCGAACACCGGGGAGCTGTTTTTT	CASSVGTGANTGELFF
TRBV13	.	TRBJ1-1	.	TGTGCCAGCAGCTTGGGCACTGAAGCTTTCTTT	CASSLGTEAFF
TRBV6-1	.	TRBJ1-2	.	TGTGCCAGCAGTGAAGCACGAGCGGGGAGAGGCTACACCTTC	CASSEARAGRGYTF
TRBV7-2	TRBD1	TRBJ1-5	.	TGTGCCAGCAGCTTCGGGACAGGGCATCAGCCCCAGCATTTT	CASSFGTGHQPQHF
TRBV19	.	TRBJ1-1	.	TGTGCCAGTAGTATGGTGGGGAGGGGAGCAATGAACACTGAAGCTTTCTTT	CASSMVGRGAMNTEAFF
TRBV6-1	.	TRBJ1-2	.	TGTGCCAGCAGTGACCGTAGACTCCAAGGAACCTTC	CASSDRRLQGTF
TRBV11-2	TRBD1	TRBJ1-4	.	TGTGCCAGCAGCACCCGACAGGGGGGGAATGAAAAACTGTTTTTT	CASSTRQGGNEKLFF
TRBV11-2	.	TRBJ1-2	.	TGTGCCAGCAGCTTAGAGCGACAGCATGAGAACTATGGCTACACCTTC	CASSLERQHENYGYTF